The next 30 T cell receptor beta chains were all read from a single sample in a study of vaccination and CD4 T cells after COVID-19. The Oncomine TCR Beta short-read assay was what sequenced the DNA obtained from cultured CD4+ T cells. TCRdb recomputed calls from the PCR reads with MiXCR, one row per CDR3 protein. The data hold under 25,000 distinct CDR3 sequences, with around 54% observed a single time. As to treatment: roughly 11-day PBMC culture with coronavirus spike peptide pools or control peptides (ViraFEST assay). No antigen has been assigned to these receptors. Input material: CD4+ T cells from blood, cultured in vitro. These receptors were obtained from a human donor who had recovered from COVID-19.

The CDR3 coding sequence is TGTGCCAGCAGCTTAGAGACAGCGAACACTGAAGCTTTCTTT. This encodes CASSLETANTEAFF. The V call is TRBV7-2, the J call TRBJ1-1, with D perhaps TRBD1 (5 bases). The V gene's germline CDR1 is SGHTA and CDR2 FQGNSA. This CDR3 spans 14 amino acids. V gave up 1 base and J gave up 1 base, with 7 bases separating them. The entire variable domain, with the rest obtained from reference TRBV7-2 and TRBJ1-1, is as follows: GAGVSQSPSNKVTEKGKDVELRCDPISGHTALYWYRQSLGQGLEFLIYFQGNSAPDKSGLPSDRFSAERTGGSVSTLTIQRTQQEDSAVYLCASSLETANTEAFFGQGTRLTVV.

This CDR3 is CASSFWEGGGRGKGSISYNEQFF. Here the CDR3 DNA reads TGTGCCAGCAGTTTCTGGGAGGGTGGTGGCAGGGGCAAAGGGTCGATATCCTACAATGAGCAGTTCTTC. The chain links TRBV28 to TRBJ2-1; perhaps TRBD2 as D (7 bases). This CDR3 is 23 amino acids long. Germline CDR1 and CDR2: MDHEN and SYDVKM. Trimming removed 3 bases from V and 1 base from J, with 34 bases in between.

There are a few counts of this clonotype. The gene calls are TRBV7-2 and TRBJ1-1; D is unclear. V was shortened by 5 bases and J by 1 base, with 8 bases between the two germline ends. The CDR3 loop spans 13 amino acids. In germline, CDR1 is SGHTA, CDR2 FQGNSA. This CDR3 is CASSGRGNTEAFF. In nucleotides, the CDR3 is TGTGCCAGCAGCGGTCGGGGGAACACTGAAGCTTTCTTT.

The J gene is TRBJ2-1, the V gene TRBV7-6, with D tentatively TRBD1 or TRBD2 (5 bases each). With 1 base removed from V and 7 bases from J, the gap between germline ends came to 17 bases. This CDR3 contains 16 residues. Per germline, CDR1 SGHVS and CDR2 FNYEAQ. The CDR3 nucleotides are TGTGCCAGCAGCTTAGTCGCCGGTAGAGGGGAAAATGAGCAGTTCTTC. The encoded protein is CASSLVAGRGENEQFF.

The rearrangement links TRBV7-2 to TRBJ2-3; D is perhaps TRBD1 (6 bases). Trimming shortened V by 3 bases and J by 3 bases, and 10 bases separated the two germline ends. This CDR3 region has 14 residues. Germline V gene sequence: CDR1 SGHTA, CDR2 FQGNSA. Here the CDR3 DNA reads TGTGCCAGCAGCTTCGGGACATCGACAGATACGCAGTATTTT. It codes for CASSFGTSTDTQYF.

The chain uses TRBV27 and TRBJ2-7; 8 bases map to TRBD1. The length of the CDR3 is 14 residues. Germline CDR1 MNHEY, CDR2 SMNVEV (reference sequence). After removal of 7 bases from V and 6 bases from J, the junction contained 11 bases not matched to a gene. CDR3 in amino acids: CASTVTGDPLEQYF. CDR3 nucleotides: TGTGCCAGCACCGTGACAGGGGATCCCCTCGAGCAGTACTTC.

The table lists this clonotype with a few counts. The gene calls are TRBV11-3 and TRBJ1-1; 7 bases agree with TRBD1. Germline lookup yields CDR1 SGHNT and CDR2 YENEEA. The CDR3 length is 14 residues. Trimming took 1 base from V and 4 from J; bases not matched to a gene: 3. The CDR3 DNA reads as TGTGCCAGCAGCTTAGGACAGGGAGGCACTGAAGCTTTCTTT. Residues: CASSLGQGGTEAFF.

This clonotype showed up just a few times. This chain joins TRBV11-3 and TRBJ1-1; D is unclear. With 5 bases removed from V and 1 base from J, the gap between germline ends came to 11 bases. The CDR3 consists of 14 residues. Germline V gives CDR1 SGHNT, CDR2 YENEEA. CDR3 sequence (DNA): TGTGCCAGCAGCGCAAGGACCGGGAACACTGAAGCTTTCTTT. Its protein is CASSARTGNTEAFF.

The J gene is TRBJ1-1, the V gene TRBV5-1; TRBD1 matches 8 bases. The junction had 3 bases not matched to a gene; V was cut back by 4 bases and J by 1 base. Germline V gives CDR1 SGHRS, CDR2 YFSETQ. The CDR3 extends over 14 amino acids. CDR3 sequence: CASSGTGGNTEAFF. For the CDR3, the DNA is TGCGCCAGCAGCGGTACAGGGGGGAACACTGAAGCTTTCTTT.

This clonotype was seen only a few times. The V and J genes are TRBV2 and TRBJ2-7; the match to TRBD1 covers 7 bases. J gave up 2 bases and V 1 base, and 2 bases lay outside the gene matches. Germline V lookup: CDR1 SNHLY, CDR2 FYNNEI. This CDR3 is 14 amino acids long. CDR3 residues: CASSEVGTAYEQYF. DNA of the CDR3: TGTGCCAGCAGTGAAGTAGGGACAGCCTACGAGCAGTACTTC.

The gene calls are TRBV27 and TRBJ1-2, with D maybe TRBD1 (5 bases). Trimming left V 3 bases short and J 4 bases short, with 9 bases between. Germline V lookup: CDR1 MNHEY, CDR2 SMNVEV (reference sequence). The CDR3 covers 13 residues. CDR3 loop: CASSFGQRYGYTF. Written as DNA, the CDR3 is TGTGCCAGCAGTTTTGGACAACGCTATGGCTACACCTTC.

The chain combines TRBV20-1 with TRBJ2-5, with D hard to call. From germline, CDR1 is DFQATT and CDR2 SNEGSKA (reference sequence). The CDR3 sequence is 12 residues long. V was shortened by 1 base and J by 1 base, with 4 bases between the two germline ends. The CDR3 reads CSARVPQETQYF. As DNA, the CDR3 is TGCAGTGCTAGAGTTCCCCAAGAGACCCAGTACTTC.

This chain links TRBV6-1 with TRBJ1-3; D is uncertain. The V and J ends lost 7 bases and 4 bases respectively, with 8 bases between them. The germline gives CDR1 MNHNS, CDR2 SASEGT. The CDR3 runs to 12 residues. The CDR3 DNA reads TGTGCCAGCATGGGGTACGGAAACACCATATATTTT. As protein: CASMGYGNTIYF.

The rearrangement uses TRBV7-3 and TRBJ1-1; D gene unclear. Trimming shortened V by 6 bases and J by 0 bases, and 11 bases separated the two germline ends. The CDR3 runs 14 residues. CDR1 and CDR2 (germline): SGHTA, FQGTGA. The CDR3 DNA follows: TGTGCCAGCAGGGCAGGTGTCCTGAACACTGAAGCTTTCTTT. It translates to CASRAGVLNTEAFF.

This clonotype appeared a few times. V gene TRBV6-5 combines with J gene TRBJ2-7; TRBD2 matches at 8 bases. Germline lookup yields CDR1 MNHEY and CDR2 SVGAGI. The CDR3 has 15 residues. The V and J ends lost 4 bases and 7 bases, in that order; junction bases with no gene match: 12. The CDR3 DNA sequence: TGTGCCAGCAGTTTCGGGGGGGCCGAAGGCGGAGAGCAGTACTTC. It encodes CASSFGGAEGGEQYF.

This clonotype was recorded a few times. This rearrangement joins TRBV7-2 to TRBJ1-2; unclear D gene. The CDR3 is made up of 12 amino acids. The germline V gene encodes CDR1 SGHTA and CDR2 FQGNSA. V was trimmed by 5 bases and J by 8 bases, leaving 12 bases between them. The CDR3 is CASSVNSRGYTF. The CDR3 nucleotides read TGTGCCAGCAGCGTAAACTCTCGCGGCTACACCTTC.

The CDR3 DNA is TGTGCCTGGAGTAATGGGTATAGCAATCAGCCCCAGCATTTT. This gives the protein CAWSNGYSNQPQHF. J is TRBJ1-5 and V is TRBV30, with D unclear. Trimming cost V 2 bases and J 0 bases, with 8 bases left between them. Germline V gene lookup returns CDR1 GTSNPN and CDR2 SVGIG (reference sequence). The CDR3 runs to 14 residues.

The chain recombines TRBV6-2 or TRBV6-3 with TRBJ1-2; D remains unclear. Trimming removed 0 bases from V and 6 bases from J, with 20 bases in between. Germline CDR1 is MNHEY and CDR2 is SVGEGT. This CDR3 is built from 17 residues. The DNA for the CDR3 is TGTGCCAGCAGTTACTCGTTAGGCGACTTTGGGGAAGATGGCTACACCTTC. Translated: CASSYSLGDFGEDGYTF.

V is TRBV4-3 and J is TRBJ2-5; weak D call: TRBD1 (6 bases). CDR3 length: 16 residues. Looked up from germline, CDR1 is LGHNA and CDR2 is YSLEER. Trimming removed 3 bases at V and 0 bases at J, with 14 bases between. Here the CDR3 DNA reads TGCGCCAGCAGCCAGGAGCTCGGACAGTACCAAGAGACCCAGTACTTC. Amino acids: CASSQELGQYQETQYF.

This chain connects TRBV30 to TRBJ2-1; D possibly corresponds to TRBD2 (5 bases). This CDR3 region has 13 residues. Germline CDR1 and CDR2: GTSNPN and SVGIG (reference sequence). V lost 2 bases, J lost 9 bases, and 14 bases lay in between. CDR3 DNA: TGTGCCTGGAGTCTCCTAGCTCCGAGTGAGCAGTTCTTC. Amino acid sequence: CAWSLLAPSEQFF.

The rearrangement uses TRBV6-1 and TRBJ2-7; TRBD1 might be the D (6 bases). Germline-derived CDR1 and CDR2 are MNHNS and SASEGT. CDR3 length: 15 amino acids. The V end lost 1 base, the J end lost 5 bases, and 15 bases lay between the germline ends. The CDR3 DNA reads TGTGCCAGCAGTGAAGTAGGACAGCCCTCTCACGAGCAGTACTTC. Translated, it gives CASSEVGQPSHEQYF.

CDR3 protein: CASSQGAGKAEAFF. CDR3 bases: TGCGCCAGCAGCCAAGGTGCGGGGAAGGCTGAAGCTTTCTTT. V and J are TRBV4-1 and TRBJ1-1; D is uncertain. The CDR3 has 14 residues. CDR1 and CDR2 from the germline V gene are MGHRA and YSYEKL. The V gene lost 1 base and the J gene lost 6 bases, with 12 bases spanning the gap.

The count of this clonotype is one. The genes are TRBV10-3 and TRBJ1-1; 7 bases line up with TRBD1. The CDR3 length is 16 residues. J lost 0 bases, V lost 4 bases, and 8 bases had no gene match. Germline loops: CDR1 ENHRY, CDR2 SYGVKD. The CDR3 is CAISGGGNSMNTEAFF. CDR3 DNA: TGTGCCATCAGTGGAGGGGGCAATAGCATGAACACTGAAGCTTTCTTT.

The gene calls are TRBV5-4 and TRBJ2-3; 11 positions match TRBD1. Per germline, CDR1 SGHNT and CDR2 YYREEE (reference sequence). The CDR3 length is 16 residues. V was clipped by 1 base and J by 4 bases; unmatched bases: 5. Written as DNA, the CDR3 is TGTGCCAGCAGCTTGCCGGGACAGGGGGAGGCAGATACGCAGTATTTT. It translates to CASSLPGQGEADTQYF.

The V and J genes are TRBV19 and TRBJ2-2; D possibly corresponds to TRBD2 (5 bases). Germline assignment: CDR1 LNHDA and CDR2 SQIVND (reference sequence). V was pared by 5 bases and J by 7 bases, with 8 bases between. The length of the CDR3 is 12 residues. CDR3 protein: CASSESGGELFF. CDR3 DNA: TGTGCCAGTAGTGAGAGCGGCGGGGAGCTGTTTTTT.

The rearrangement uses TRBV20-1 and TRBJ2-1; TRBD1 agrees at 8 bases. Looked up from germline, CDR1 is DFQATT and CDR2 is SNEGSKA (reference sequence). CDR3 length: 13 residues. The V segment lost 6 bases and the J segment 7 bases; nucleotides outside the gene matches: 8. CDR3 sequence: CSARTGPGNEQFF. The CDR3 coding sequence is TGCAGTGCAAGGACAGGGCCGGGGAATGAGCAGTTCTTC.

The V and J genes are TRBV30 and TRBJ1-1, with 10 nucleotides matching TRBD1. Germline trimming cut 5 bases from V and 3 bases from J; bases unmatched to any gene: 0. This CDR3 is 12 amino acids long. Germline V CDR1 and CDR2: GTSNPN, SVGIG (reference sequence). This CDR3 reads CAWGTGDTEAFF. CDR3 sequence (DNA): TGTGCCTGGGGGACAGGGGACACTGAAGCTTTCTTT.

This clonotype was recorded a few times. The gene calls are TRBV7-6 and TRBJ2-5; D not resolved. The CDR3 covers 15 residues. Looked up from germline, CDR1 is SGHVS and CDR2 is FNYEAQ. Between the trimmed V and J ends, which lost 3 bases and 5 bases, there was a span of 16 bases. CDR3 coding DNA: TGTGCCAGCAGCTTGGACGCATATGCGACTGAGACCCAGTACTTC. The encoded protein is CASSLDAYATETQYF.

This clonotype was counted only a few times. CDR3 in DNA: TGCAGTGCTAGGAGGGAGGCAGGGGTCATTCAGCCCCAGCATTTT. Protein: CSARREAGVIQPQHF. This chain connects TRBV20-1 to TRBJ1-5; TRBD1 is a possible D gene (6 bases). CDR1 and CDR2 from the germline V gene are DFQATT and SNEGSKA (reference sequence). V was clipped by 3 bases and J by 6 bases, with 18 bases between them. This CDR3 is built from 15 residues.

This clonotype was seen only a few times. This chain links TRBV10-3 with TRBJ2-2; a weak D match, TRBD2 (5 bases). V lost 4 bases, J lost 0 bases, and 9 bases lay in between. Per the germline V gene, CDR1 is ENHRY and CDR2 is SYGVKD. The CDR3 is 15 amino acids. CDR3 region: CAISGGLSNTGELFF. DNA of the CDR3: TGTGCCATCAGTGGCGGACTCTCGAACACCGGGGAGCTGTTTTTT.